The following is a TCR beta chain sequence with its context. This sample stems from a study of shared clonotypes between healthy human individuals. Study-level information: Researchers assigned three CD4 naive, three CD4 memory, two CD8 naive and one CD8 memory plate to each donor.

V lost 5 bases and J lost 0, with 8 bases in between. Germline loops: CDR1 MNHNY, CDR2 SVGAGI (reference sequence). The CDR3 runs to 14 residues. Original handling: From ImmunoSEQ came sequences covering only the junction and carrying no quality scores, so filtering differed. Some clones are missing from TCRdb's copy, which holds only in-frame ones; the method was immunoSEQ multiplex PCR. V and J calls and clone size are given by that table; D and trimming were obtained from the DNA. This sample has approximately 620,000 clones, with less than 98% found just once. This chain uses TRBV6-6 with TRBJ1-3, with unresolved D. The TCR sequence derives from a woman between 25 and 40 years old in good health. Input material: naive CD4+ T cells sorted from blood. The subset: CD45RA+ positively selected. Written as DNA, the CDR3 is TGTGCCAGCAGTGCCGGGTACTCTGGAAACACCATATATTTT. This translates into CASSAGYSGNTIYF.